This T cell receptor (beta chain) was captured in a study of shared clonotypes between healthy human individuals (dated by TCRdb to the early 2020s). Background for the entire study: A couple of women and a few men aged 18 to 49 years were included in the cohort. Different laboratories and diverse techniques were used to prepare libraries and sequence TCR repertoires, to increase sequencing depth and limit assay-specific biases. Between about 0.8 and 8.9 billion PBMCs per donor were obtained by leukapheresis. To estimate repertoire size and how much clonotypes are shared between individuals, the study performed deep sequencing of blood TCR repertoires from roughly five healthy adults. What the study reported, not specific to this receptor: Pairwise subsampling indicated that sequencing depth was expected to affect the degree of clonotype sharing among donors. Sampling was restricted to blood, and TCR repertoires in tissues likely differ from the TCR repertoires found in blood. The genetic and exposure-history diversity represented was limited by the small number of donors.

Using the deep immunoSEQ assay, multiplex PCR amplified TCR CDR3 regions from genomic DNA. Genomic DNA extracted from each cell subset was distributed evenly over all wells of several immunoSEQ 96-well plates, and each plate served as one replicate. For unsorted PBMC, around 290 ng of genomic DNA, equivalent to about 32,000 T cell genomes, went into each replicate PCR. Genomic DNA from unsorted PBMC was sequenced over ten immunoSEQ deep assay plates. Purified libraries were measured with a Qubit 3.0 fluorometer, size-checked on a Bioanalyzer 2100, and measured again with the KAPA Library Quantification kit. Every immunoSEQ 96-well plate was sequenced on a separate single-read 150-cycle Illumina NextSeq 550 flow cell. In the paper's pipeline: The immunoSEQ output contained only junctional sequences without quality scores, so filtering could not match that applied to full-length reads. Sequences were annotated with PyIR, a Python wrapper for IgBLAST v1.9, using IMGT germline references to assign V/J genes and CDR3. Reads were removed for weak V/J assignments (E-value above 1e-6), missing CDR3, stop codons, out-of-frame junctions, or ambiguous translated residues. V3J clonotypes were defined as sequences sharing the same inferred V gene, J gene, and CDR3 amino acid sequence. To compute the percentage overlap between repertoires, the number of shared unique clonotypes was divided by the size of the smaller repertoire. Repertoire richness was assessed with RTK rarefaction, the Chao1 estimator, and Recon v2.1 estimates of unobserved clonotypes. TCRdb took this table from immuneACCESS and kept in-frame rearrangements with V and J called. Such tables lack part of the clones; where checked against another copy, unresolved V genes explain under half of the gap, and the rest is unexplained. V and J calls and clone size are given by that table; D and trimming were obtained from the DNA. Across this sample there are about 500,000 clones, with approximately 77% seen only once. The ten largest clones take up around 11% of the sample.

The donors were healthy, HIV-negative adults who had no recently reported acute infections or vaccinations. Every donor was a Caucasian adult residing in Nashville, Tennessee, USA. For unsorted samples, some 100 million PBMCs were counted and genomic DNA was extracted with the QIAamp DNA Blood Mini kit. Blood was collected by leukapheresis, and PBMCs were isolated by Ficoll-Histopaque density gradient centrifugation and then cryopreserved in liquid nitrogen vapor phase. Comments on this clone: No cognate antigen has been identified for it. No much larger clone is present one base from it, and per-base qualities are unavailable.

A distance of 8 bases separates the germline ends of V and J, which lose 5 bases and 0 bases respectively. The CDR3 runs 14 amino acids, cysteine and phenylalanine included. Only the CDR3 part of the read is kept: 42 bases, read in frame from the first base. The germline V gene (reference sequence) gives CDR1 as MNHEY and CDR2 as SMNVEV. The sequence came from a woman in her forties in good health. Some clones in this sample may be carry-over from other donors' samples. The sequencing input was PBMCs. The chain couples TRBV27 to TRBJ1-5, with no confident D gene call. The DNA sequence is given as TGTGCCAGCAGTCCGTTGGATAGCAATCAGCCCCAGCATTTT. This yields the protein CASSPLDSNQPQHF.